This T cell receptor (beta chain) was retrieved from a study of regulatory T cells in long-lasting Graves disease. Study findings and constraints: Favored usage of TRBV28, TRBJ1-2 and TRBJ2-5 was recorded in persistent disease. TCR diversity was lower in persistent Graves' patients than in newly diagnosed ones.

The sample's time point: newly diagnosed GD, antithyroid drugs for less than 3 months. With RNA extracted from PBMCs as input, the TCR library was made. This clonotype was detected ten times or more. The antigen is undetermined. CDR1 and CDR2 (germline): MDHEN, SYDVKM. After removal of 5 bases from V and 8 bases from J, the junction contained 5 bases not matched to a gene. The CDR3 contains 12 residues. CDR3-region Arm-PCR and iRepertoire HTBI primers produced the TCR beta libraries. TCRdb re-called the multiplex PCR reads with MiXCR, one entry per CDR3 protein. The sample includes 400,000 to 450,000 distinct CDR3 sequences, 16% of them seen just once. The same data also contributed to another study, on T cells in Graves' hyperthyroidism and ophthalmopathy.

This material consisted of peripheral blood mononuclear cells (PBMCs), taken at new diagnosis, from a patient treated with antithyroid drugs. The receptor comes from a woman in her twenties or thirties with Graves disease. The chain joins TRBV28 to TRBJ1-2; TRBD1 aligns across 7 bases. The DNA of the CDR3 is TGTGCCAGCAGTAAAGGGGGCGCCGGCTACACCTTC. It translates to CASSKGGAGYTF.